A selection of T cell receptor beta chains follows, all from one sample in a study of T cells in Graves' hyperthyroidism and ophthalmopathy. Using its own MiXCR run on the multiplex PCR reads, TCRdb lists one record per CDR3 protein. The sample shows about 290,000 distinct CDR3 sequences, roughly 18% of them seen only once. The sequencing input was blood. The receptors were gathered from a man aged 50-60 years with Graves' ophthalmopathy. CDR3s include the opening cysteine and the closing phenylalanine or tryptophan.

j_call v_call cdr3_aa
TRBJ2-1 TRBV6-2/TRBV6-3 CASKGGEYNEQFF
TRBJ2-7 TRBV10-3 CAIHDRRSTTYEQYF
TRBJ1-3 TRBV5-5 CASSLEGSSGNTIYF
TRBJ1-5 TRBV28 CASKGTGGINQPQHF
TRBJ2-1 TRBV12-5 CASGLVTGSGEQFF
TRBJ1-1 TRBV10-1 CASSGTGMQNTEAFF
TRBJ2-2 TRBV28 CASSGVGGELFF
TRBJ2-3 TRBV3-1 CASSLGGPTDTQYF
TRBJ1-1 TRBV20-1 CSAFLGGTEAFF
TRBJ1-5 TRBV19 CASSTLDRPNSNQPQHF
TRBJ1-5 TRBV5-1 CASSLDGFNQPQHF
TRBJ2-1 TRBV20-1 CSARDEREQFF
TRBJ1-5 TRBV2 CASSEGASGVQPQHF
TRBJ2-2 TRBV11-2 CASSFRSAGELFF
TRBJ2-1 TRBV18 CASSIAGTGSYNEQFF
TRBJ2-5 TRBV29-1 CSGTGTGVETQYF
TRBJ1-1 TRBV14 CASSRLSGDGTEAFF
TRBJ2-7 TRBV4-3 CASSPPGGGIYEQYF
TRBJ2-2 TRBV6-1 CASSDGPRNTGELFF
TRBJ2-7 TRBV29-1 CSGQLAGGGEQYF
TRBJ1-1 TRBV6-2/TRBV6-3 CASTAIPNTEAFF
TRBJ2-3 TRBV9 CASSVVARNTDTQYF